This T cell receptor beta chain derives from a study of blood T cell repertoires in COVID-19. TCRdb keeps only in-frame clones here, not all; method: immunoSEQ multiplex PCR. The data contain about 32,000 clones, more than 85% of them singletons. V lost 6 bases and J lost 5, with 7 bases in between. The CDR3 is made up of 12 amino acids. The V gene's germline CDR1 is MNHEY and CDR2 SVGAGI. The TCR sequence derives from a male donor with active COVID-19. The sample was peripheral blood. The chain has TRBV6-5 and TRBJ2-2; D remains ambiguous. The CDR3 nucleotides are TGTGCCAGCAGCCGGGTAACCGGGGAGCTGTTTTTT. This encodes CASSRVTGELFF.